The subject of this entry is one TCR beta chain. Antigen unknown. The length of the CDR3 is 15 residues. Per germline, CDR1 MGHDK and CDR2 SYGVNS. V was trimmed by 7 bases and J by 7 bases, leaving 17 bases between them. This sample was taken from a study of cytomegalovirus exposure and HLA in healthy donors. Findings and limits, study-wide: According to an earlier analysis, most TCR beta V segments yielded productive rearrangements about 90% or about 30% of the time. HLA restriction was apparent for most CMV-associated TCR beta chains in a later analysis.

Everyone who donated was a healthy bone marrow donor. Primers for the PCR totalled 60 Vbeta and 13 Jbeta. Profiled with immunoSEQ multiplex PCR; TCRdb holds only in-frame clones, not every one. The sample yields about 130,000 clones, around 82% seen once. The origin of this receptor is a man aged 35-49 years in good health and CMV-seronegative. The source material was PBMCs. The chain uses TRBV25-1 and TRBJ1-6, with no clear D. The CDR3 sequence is CASTTSTAINSPLHF. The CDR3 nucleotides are TGTGCCAGCACCACCAGTACAGCAATAAATTCACCCCTCCACTTT. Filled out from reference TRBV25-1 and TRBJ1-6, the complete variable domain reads EADIYQTPRYLVIGTGKKITLECSQTMGHDKMYWYQQDPGMELHLIHYSYGVNSTEKGDLSSESTVSRIRTEHFPLTLESARPSHTSQYLCASTTSTAINSPLHFGNGTRLTVT.